These 23 T cell receptor beta chains came from one sample sequenced in a study of memory CD4+ T cells and cytomegalovirus serostatus. Single viable CD3+CD4+CD8-CD45RO+ cells were sorted as the memory CD4+ T cells. Measured with immunoSEQ multiplex PCR; TCRdb has only the in-frame clones, and not every one. Here the sample spans about 44,000 clones, about 80% being singletons. The sequenced sample consisted of memory CD4+ T cells from blood. Receptor source: an adult in good health and CMV-seronegative.

The chain recombines TRBV19 with TRBJ1-2, with TRBD1 matching over 10 bases. The CDR3 has 16 residues. From germline, CDR1 is LNHDA and CDR2 SQIVND (reference sequence). Losses at the gene ends were 6 bases for V and 4 bases for J; bases not matched to a gene: 11. The CDR3 sequence: CASSLRQGAVGYGYTF. Written as DNA, the CDR3 is TGTGCCAGTAGCCTCAGACAGGGGGCGGTCGGCTATGGCTACACCTTC. The full variable domain, with the rest looked up from reference TRBV19 and TRBJ1-2, is DGGITQSPKYLFRKEGQNVTLSCEQNLNHDAMYWYRQDPGQGLRLIYYSQIVNDFQKGDIAEGYSVSREKKESFPLTVTSAQKNPTAFYLCASSLRQGAVGYGYTFGSGTRLTVV.

V usage is TRBV13 and J usage is TRBJ1-1; TRBD1 is a possible D gene (6 bases). The germline V and J ends were trimmed by 5 bases and 4 bases, with 14 bases remaining between them. The CDR3 spans 14 residues. The germline CDR1 and CDR2 sequences are PRHDT and FYEKMQ (reference sequence). This CDR3 reads CASSHSGESTEAFF. CDR3 sequence (DNA): TGTGCCAGCAGCCACTCAGGGGAGTCCACTGAAGCTTTCTTT.

This chain uses TRBV12-5 with TRBJ1-2, with TRBD1 as a possible D gene (5 bases). The CDR3 is 12 residues long. V lost 7 bases and J lost 9, with 15 bases in between. The germline gives CDR1 LGHNT, CDR2 FRNRAP. The CDR3 loop reads CASAPDSLSYTF. Written as DNA, the CDR3 is TGTGCTAGTGCCCCCGACAGTCTGAGCTACACCTTC.

To note about this clone: A read error may produce the germline difference seen at one junction end. The gene calls are TRBV29-1 and TRBJ2-3; possible D gene TRBD2, 6 bases. CDR1 is SQVTM and CDR2 is ANQGSEA in the germline V gene. This CDR3 contains 14 residues. CDR3 sequence (DNA): TGCAGCGGTGAAAGGACTCCTCGGGGGGATACGCAGTATTTT. Its protein is CSGERTPRGDTQYF.

The J gene is TRBJ1-1, the V gene TRBV15; tentatively, D is TRBD1 (5 bases). Germline-derived CDR1 and CDR2 are LNHNV and YYDKDF (reference sequence). This CDR3 is 15 amino acids long. V shed 0 bases and J shed 0 bases, with 8 bases lying between them. The CDR3, as DNA: TGTGCCACCAGCAGAGAGAAGGGGATGAACACTGAAGCTTTCTTT. Translating it yields CATSREKGMNTEAFF.

This clone was recorded a few times. The V and J genes are TRBV5-1 and TRBJ1-1; D not certain. The CDR3 length is 13 residues. Germline loops: CDR1 SGHRS, CDR2 YFSETQ. V was shortened by 0 bases and J by 5 bases, with 8 bases between the two germline ends. The CDR3 reads CASSLDGGTEAFF. The CDR3 DNA reads as TGCGCCAGCAGCTTGGATGGCGGAACTGAAGCTTTCTTT.

The chain links TRBV19 to TRBJ1-2, with D possibly being TRBD1 (6 bases). V was pared by 6 bases and J by 5 bases, with 22 bases between. The CDR3 sequence is 16 residues long. Germline-derived CDR1 and CDR2 are LNHDA and SQIVND (reference sequence). The CDR3 nucleotides are TGTGCCAGTAGGGACGCTGGGACAACGGCAGGGTATGGCTACACCTTC. Its protein product is CASRDAGTTAGYGYTF.

The gene calls are TRBV11-1 and TRBJ1-6, with D unclear. The CDR3 spans 14 residues. Germline values: CDR1 SGHAT, CDR2 FQDESV (reference sequence). The V end was cut by 7 bases, the J end by 15 bases, with 22 bases between. The CDR3 sequence is CASNPVGGEGRLHF. The CDR3 nucleotides read TGTGCCAGCAACCCAGTGGGAGGCGAGGGTCGCCTCCACTTT.

V and J are TRBV29-1 and TRBJ2-2; maybe TRBD1 (6 bases). V was pared by 6 bases and J by 4 bases, with 12 bases between. Germline values: CDR1 SQVTM, CDR2 ANQGSEA. This CDR3 is 13 amino acids long. CDR3 in amino acids: CSVGQGSTGELFF. The CDR3 region has the DNA TGCAGCGTAGGGCAGGGGAGCACCGGGGAGCTGTTTTTT.

Points on this clone: Other DNA sequences in the sample encode the same CDR3. CDR3 protein: CASSLDSPKFGETQYF. In DNA, the CDR3 is TGCGCCAGCAGCTTGGACAGCCCTAAGTTCGGGGAGACCCAGTACTTC. The V gene is TRBV5-1, the J gene TRBJ2-5; D unclear. CDR1 is SGHRS and CDR2 is YFSETQ in the germline V gene. The CDR3 is 16 amino acids. Trimming took 0 bases from V and 5 from J, leaving 17 bases between them.

The rearrangement joins TRBV2 to TRBJ1-3; 7 bases line up with TRBD1. J gave up 4 bases and V 5 bases, and 2 bases lay outside the gene matches. The CDR3 is 13 residues long. The germline gives CDR1 SNHLY, CDR2 FYNNEI. In DNA form, the CDR3 reads TGTGCCAGCAGTTGGGGACAGGGAAACACCATATATTTT. Residues: CASSWGQGNTIYF.

This clone was counted a few times. The chain joins TRBV25-1 to TRBJ1-1; 10 nucleotides match TRBD1. Germline V lookup: CDR1 MGHDK, CDR2 SYGVNS. This CDR3 has 14 amino acids. V dropped 7 bases and J dropped 4; count of bases not matched to a gene: 6. The DNA of the CDR3 is TGTGCCAGCACACCGACAGGGGGCTCCACTGAAGCTTTCTTT. Amino acids: CASTPTGGSTEAFF. Full variable domain (remainder filled in from reference TRBV25-1 and TRBJ1-1): EADIYQTPRYLVIGTGKKITLECSQTMGHDKMYWYQQDPGMELHLIHYSYGVNSTEKGDLSSESTVSRIRTEHFPLTLESARPSHTSQYLCASTPTGGSTEAFFGQGTRLTVV.

The CDR3 reads CASSRQVTGELFF. DNA of the CDR3: TGTGCCAGCAGCAGACAGGTCACCGGGGAGCTGTTTTTT. The V gene is TRBV11-3, the J gene TRBJ2-2; tentatively, D is TRBD1 (6 bases). V lost 5 bases, J lost 4 bases, and 8 bases lay in between. The CDR3 runs 13 residues. Germline values: CDR1 SGHNT, CDR2 YENEEA.

V is TRBV11-3 and J is TRBJ2-7, with 8 bases lining up with TRBD2. Germline lookup yields CDR1 SGHNT and CDR2 YENEEA. CDR3 size: 14 residues. After removal of 3 bases from V and 2 bases from J, the junction contained 3 bases not matched to a gene. CDR3 nucleotides: TGTGCCAGCAGCTTGCGCGGGGGGCCCTACGAGCAGTACTTC. Translated: CASSLRGGPYEQYF.

The V and J genes are TRBV5-4 and TRBJ2-7; D gene ambiguous. This CDR3 comprises 13 residues. V shed 5 bases and J shed 3 bases, with 12 bases lying between them. CDR1 and CDR2 from the germline V gene are SGHNT and YYREEE (reference sequence). As DNA, the CDR3 is TGTGCCAGCAGTCTGGTTGAAGGCTACGAGCAGTACTTC. Amino acids: CASSLVEGYEQYF.

This sequence joins TRBV30 and TRBJ1-5; D is possibly TRBD1 (5 bases). Germline V gives CDR1 GTSNPN, CDR2 SVGIG (reference sequence). The CDR3 covers 17 residues. Deletions cut 0 bases from V and 5 bases from J, with 20 bases between. The CDR3 here is CAWSVRFRGDGDQPQHF. As DNA, the CDR3 is TGTGCCTGGAGTGTACGGTTCCGGGGGGACGGGGATCAGCCCCAGCATTTT.

This rearrangement joins TRBV4-2 to TRBJ2-4; no firm D call. This CDR3 has 16 amino acids. V lost 0 bases and J lost 2, with 11 bases in between. CDR1 LGHNA and CDR2 YNFKEQ come from the germline V gene. The CDR3 bases are TGTGCCAGCAGCCAAGATATCGAGGATACCAAAAACATTCAGTACTTC. Residues: CASSQDIEDTKNIQYF.

The chain couples TRBV6-6 to TRBJ1-2, with a tentative D call TRBD1 (6 bases). The CDR3 consists of 15 residues. The V gene's germline CDR1 is MNHNY and CDR2 SVGAGI (reference sequence). V lost 2 bases to trimming and J lost 0 bases, with 10 bases between them. Here the CDR3 reads CASSYGDTSNYGYTF. The CDR3, as DNA: TGTGCCAGCAGTTACGGGGACACTTCTAACTATGGCTACACCTTC.

This chain connects TRBV7-2 to TRBJ1-5; D gene ambiguous. The CDR3 is 13 amino acids. Trimming took off 1 base at V and 4 bases at J, with 5 bases between the two ends. Germline assignment: CDR1 SGHTA and CDR2 FQGNSA. CDR3 sequence (DNA): TGTGCCAGCAGCTTAGGAGTTAATCAGCCCCAGCATTTT. It encodes CASSLGVNQPQHF. The full variable domain, completed using reference TRBV7-2 and TRBJ1-5, is GAGVSQSPSNKVTEKGKDVELRCDPISGHTALYWYRQSLGQGLEFLIYFQGNSAPDKSGLPSDRFSAERTGGSVSTLTIQRTQQEDSAVYLCASSLGVNQPQHFGDGTRLSIL.

CDR3 residues: CASSQWTGNVNSPLHF. As DNA, the CDR3 is TGTGCCAGCAGCCAATGGACAGGGAACGTTAATTCACCCCTCCACTTT. This sequence joins TRBV14 and TRBJ1-6; 8 nucleotides align to TRBD1. The V and J ends lost 2 bases and 6 bases, in that order; junction bases with no gene match: 6. The CDR3 loop spans 16 amino acids. The germline CDR1 and CDR2 sequences are SGHDN and FVKESK.

The chain recombines TRBV5-5 with TRBJ1-5; no clear D. The V end lost 3 bases, the J end lost 5 bases, and 18 bases lay between the germline ends. The germline gives CDR1 SGHKS, CDR2 YYEKEE (reference sequence). The CDR3 has 16 amino acids. The CDR3 DNA reads as TGTGCCAGCAGCTGGAGTTGGGGAGAGAGGGATCAGCCCCAGCATTTT. Amino acid sequence: CASSWSWGERDQPQHF.

The V gene is TRBV4-2, the J gene TRBJ1-1, with 7 positions matching TRBD1. V was clipped by 2 bases and J by 0 bases; unmatched bases: 6. The CDR3 consists of 16 residues. The germline gives CDR1 LGHNA, CDR2 YNFKEQ. The CDR3 reads CASSQLGQSMNTEAFF. The DNA for the CDR3 is TGTGCCAGCAGCCAATTGGGACAGTCTATGAACACTGAAGCTTTCTTT.

Within the sample, this clone is medium-sized. Other nucleotide sequences from this sample produce the same CDR3. The chain has TRBV9 and TRBJ2-1, with D possibly matching TRBD2 (7 bases). With 0 bases removed from V and 8 bases from J, the gap between germline ends came to 15 bases. Germline V CDR1 and CDR2: SGDLS, YYNGEE. The CDR3 loop spans 15 amino acids. The CDR3 protein is CASSVAGGPLDEQFF. The DNA of the CDR3 is TGTGCCAGCAGCGTAGCGGGGGGCCCTTTGGATGAGCAGTTCTTC.